Below are 32 T cell receptor beta chains sequenced from a single sample in a study of T cells in localized non-small cell lung cancer. Sequenced by immunoSEQ multiplex PCR; TCRdb stores in-frame clones only, minus some. This table has about 24,000 clones, roughly 87% appearing once. Sequenced material: peripheral blood, taken before any cancer treatment. Receptor source: an older male donor with stage I squamous cell lung carcinoma.

The rearrangement links TRBV10-2 to TRBJ1-5, with 9 bases matching TRBD1. The CDR3 loop spans 14 amino acids. The V segment lost 6 bases and the J segment 7 bases; nucleotides outside the gene matches: 7. Germline values: CDR1 WSHSY, CDR2 SAAADI. The CDR3 loop is CASRRGQGQQPQHF. The CDR3 DNA sequence: TGCGCCAGCAGACGGGGACAGGGCCAACAGCCCCAGCATTTT.

This chain connects TRBV11-3 to TRBJ2-7, with a tentative D call TRBD1 (6 bases). Germline values: CDR1 SGHNT, CDR2 YENEEA. Between the trimmed V and J ends, which lost 5 bases and 7 bases, there was a span of 12 bases. This CDR3 spans 12 amino acids. CDR3 bases: TGTGCCAGCAGCCACGGGACAAGAGAGCAGTACTTC. This codes for CASSHGTREQYF.

Of note for this clone: The junction and the germline gene differ at one end; a read error may be behind it. This chain links TRBV11-2 with TRBJ1-2, with D hard to call. The CDR3 runs 13 residues. Germline values: CDR1 SGHAT, CDR2 FQNNGV. CDR3 amino acids: CAGSLGQFYGYTF. CDR3 nucleotides: TGTGCCGGCAGCTTAGGCCAGTTCTATGGCTACACCTTC. The variable domain in full, completed from reference TRBV11-2 and TRBJ1-2, reads EAGVAQSPRYKIIEKRQSVAFWCNPISGHATLYWYQQILGQGPKLLIQFQNNGVVDDSQLPKDRFSAERLKGVDSTLKIQPAKLEDSAVYLCAGSLGQFYGYTFGSGTRLTVV.

The V and J genes are TRBV6-5 and TRBJ2-7; 7 bases are shared with TRBD2. CDR3 length: 15 residues. The V gene end was trimmed by 5 bases and the J gene end by 5 bases; junction bases not matched to a gene: 12. Germline CDR1 MNHEY, CDR2 SVGAGI. The CDR3 protein is CASSRKSGRPHEQYF. CDR3 DNA: TGTGCCAGCAGTCGCAAATCCGGGAGGCCTCACGAGCAGTACTTC.

The V and J genes are TRBV18 and TRBJ2-2; D is uncertain. CDR1 and CDR2 from the germline V gene are KGHSH and LQKENI. The CDR3 runs 16 residues. V gave up 0 bases and J gave up 2 bases, with 10 bases separating them. CDR3 DNA sequence: TGTGCCAGCTCACCACCTTTCGCAGTAAACACCGGGGAGCTGTTTTTT. This sequence encodes CASSPPFAVNTGELFF.

V usage is TRBV19 and J usage is TRBJ2-7; D is unclear. The CDR3 totals 11 residues. V lost 4 bases, J lost 6 bases, and 7 bases lay in between. In germline, CDR1 is LNHDA, CDR2 SQIVND (reference sequence). The CDR3 is CASSTLGEQYF. CDR3 bases: TGTGCCAGTAGTACTCTCGGCGAGCAGTACTTC. The complete variable domain, with remaining parts taken from reference TRBV19 and TRBJ2-7, reads DGGITQSPKYLFRKEGQNVTLSCEQNLNHDAMYWYRQDPGQGLRLIYYSQIVNDFQKGDIAEGYSVSREKKESFPLTVTSAQKNPTAFYLCASSTLGEQYFGPGTRLTVT.

The chain couples TRBV19 to TRBJ2-6; TRBD2 is a possible D gene (7 bases). The germline V gene has CDR1 LNHDA and CDR2 SQIVND (reference sequence). V lost 7 bases and J lost 3, with 16 bases in between. CDR3 length: 16 amino acids. This CDR3 reads CASNIGGARGANVLTF. CDR3 bases: TGTGCCAGTAACATAGGGGGGGCGCGTGGGGCCAACGTCCTGACTTTC.

The J gene is TRBJ2-5, the V gene TRBV11-2, with TRBD1 matching over 10 bases. J gave up 5 bases and V 5 bases, and 11 bases lay outside the gene matches. The germline V gene encodes CDR1 SGHAT and CDR2 FQNNGV. The CDR3 is made up of 16 amino acids. CDR3 in amino acids: CASSPTRQGAWETQYF. CDR3 DNA sequence: TGTGCCAGCAGCCCTACTCGACAGGGGGCATGGGAGACCCAGTACTTC. Variable domain in full (rest from reference TRBV11-2 and TRBJ2-5): EAGVAQSPRYKIIEKRQSVAFWCNPISGHATLYWYQQILGQGPKLLIQFQNNGVVDDSQLPKDRFSAERLKGVDSTLKIQPAKLEDSAVYLCASSPTRQGAWETQYFGPGTRLLVL.

J is TRBJ2-3 and V is TRBV19; maybe TRBD2 (6 bases). CDR3 length: 15 amino acids. V was trimmed by 1 base and J by 0 bases, leaving 8 bases between them. Germline V gene lookup returns CDR1 LNHDA and CDR2 SQIVND (reference sequence). CDR3 DNA sequence: TGTGCCAGTAGTATAGGTAGCGGTAGCACAGATACGCAGTATTTT. Its protein is CASSIGSGSTDTQYF.

The CDR3 DNA is TGTGCAAGTCCCCGAGGCGGGAGTTGCGCAGATACGCAGTATTTT. Translated: CASPRGGSCADTQYF. This sequence joins TRBV12-2 and TRBJ2-3; the tabulated D call, TRBD2, remains unverified against the DNA. TRBV12-2 has pseudogene status. The length of the CDR3 is 15 residues.

This rearrangement joins TRBV19 to TRBJ2-7, with D unresolved. The CDR3 is 13 residues long. Per the germline V gene, CDR1 is LNHDA and CDR2 is SQIVND (reference sequence). Deletions cut 1 base from V and 3 bases from J, with 7 bases between. For the CDR3, the DNA is TGTGCCAGTAGTATAGCACCCGGCTACGAGCAGTACTTC. Protein sequence: CASSIAPGYEQYF.

The V call is TRBV12-2, the J call TRBJ1-5; TRBD1 is taken as the D call from the table, unchecked against the DNA. TRBV12-2 is recorded as a pseudogene. This CDR3 region has 18 residues. CDR3 in DNA: TGTGCAAGTCGCAACCCAGAGCCGGACAGGGTTCGCAATCAGCCCCAGCATTTT. It codes for CASRNPEPDRVRNQPQHF.

This sequence joins TRBV5-1 and TRBJ2-3; TRBD2 matches at 7 bases. This CDR3 is 14 amino acids long. V dropped 0 bases and J dropped 10; count of bases not matched to a gene: 8. The germline gives CDR1 SGHRS, CDR2 YFSETQ. The CDR3 sequence is CASSLGPTSRAQYF. As DNA, the CDR3 is TGCGCCAGCAGCTTGGGCCCGACTAGCCGGGCGCAGTATTTT.

This rearrangement joins TRBV5-6 to TRBJ2-3, with 13 bases identical to TRBD2. Germline V lookup: CDR1 SGHDT, CDR2 YYEEEE. V gave up 3 bases and J gave up 2 bases; unmatched junction bases: 3. This CDR3 has 16 amino acids. The chain's CDR3 is CASSWTSGGSTDTQYF. In DNA form, the CDR3 reads TGTGCCAGCAGCTGGACTAGCGGGGGATCCACAGATACGCAGTATTTT.

V usage is TRBV18 and J usage is TRBJ2-7; D is undetermined. There are 15 residues in the CDR3. V lost 6 bases and J 0 bases, leaving 15 bases between the germline ends. The germline CDR1 and CDR2 sequences are KGHSH and LQKENI. CDR3: CASSMEIAPSYEQYF. CDR3 DNA: TGTGCCAGCTCGATGGAGATAGCACCCTCCTACGAGCAGTACTTC.

This clone was picked up one time. The rearrangement uses TRBV10-2 and TRBJ1-6; a possible D gene is TRBD1 (5 bases). The CDR3 spans 17 residues. CDR1 and CDR2 (germline): WSHSY, SAAADI. V lost 7 bases, J lost 5 bases, and 21 bases lay in between. CDR3 sequence: CASTGTLGLLNNSPLHF. Here the CDR3 DNA reads TGCGCCAGCACCGGGACGTTGGGTTTGTTAAATAATTCACCCCTCCACTTT.

This clone appeared a few times. The V call is TRBV5-6, the J call TRBJ2-5; 8 nucleotides line up with TRBD2. Germline trimming cut 4 bases from V and 5 bases from J; bases unmatched to any gene: 16. The CDR3 length is 17 residues. Germline values: CDR1 SGHDT, CDR2 YYEEEE. The CDR3 sequence is CASSKAGATLSYETQYF. The DNA for the CDR3 is TGTGCCAGCAGCAAAGCGGGGGCCACACTCTCTTATGAGACCCAGTACTTC.

This clone was picked up a small number of times. The CDR3 region is CASSARRSSYNEQFF. CDR3 sequence (DNA): TGTGCCAGCAGCGCCCGCCGGAGCTCCTACAATGAGCAGTTCTTC. The V call is TRBV7-9, the J call TRBJ2-1; D not certain. Germline values: CDR1 SEHNR, CDR2 FQNEAQ (reference sequence). V lost 5 bases and J 0 bases, leaving 11 bases between the germline ends. CDR3 length: 15 residues.

Worth noting for this clone: One end of the junction is discordant with germline, which a read error may explain. The chain recombines TRBV20-1 with TRBJ1-1; possible D gene TRBD1, 6 bases. Germline V gene lookup returns CDR1 DFQATT and CDR2 SNEGSKA (reference sequence). The CDR3 consists of 10 residues. The CDR3 region has the DNA TGCAGTGCGTACAGGGACCGTACTCACTTT. It yields the protein CSAYRDRTHF.

The V call is TRBV4-1, the J call TRBJ2-7, with TRBD2 matching over 8 bases. V gave up 4 bases and J gave up 2 bases; unmatched junction bases: 4. The CDR3 is 14 amino acids. Per germline, CDR1 MGHRA and CDR2 YSYEKL. CDR3 coding DNA: TGCGCCAGCAGCCTCCTAGCGGGCCCCTACGAGCAGTACTTC. It specifies CASSLLAGPYEQYF.

The chain employs TRBV19 and TRBJ2-2, with unresolved D. The germline V gene has CDR1 LNHDA and CDR2 SQIVND (reference sequence). The CDR3 sequence is 13 residues long. Deletions cut 3 bases from V and 6 bases from J, with 8 bases between. The CDR3 loop is CASSILRAGELFF. The CDR3 nucleotides read TGTGCCAGTAGTATCTTACGTGCCGGGGAGCTGTTTTTT.

The chain couples TRBV4-1 to TRBJ2-5, with 8 bases identical to TRBD2. Germline-derived CDR1 and CDR2 are MGHRA and YSYEKL. The CDR3 consists of 15 residues. The trim removed 2 bases at V and 4 bases at J, leaving 6 bases unmatched. CDR3 sequence reads: CASSQPGRGAETQYF. CDR3 in DNA: TGCGCCAGCAGCCAACCCGGGCGGGGGGCAGAGACCCAGTACTTC.

V gene TRBV7-9 combines with J gene TRBJ2-2; 7 bases map to TRBD1. The V gene end was trimmed by 1 base and the J gene end by 4 bases; junction bases not matched to a gene: 3. Germline-derived CDR1 and CDR2 are SEHNR and FQNEAQ (reference sequence). CDR3 length equals 15 residues. Here the CDR3 DNA reads TGTGCCAGCAGCTTAGGAGACAGGGCCACCGGGGAGCTGTTTTTT. Encoded protein: CASSLGDRATGELFF.

This chain links TRBV5-1 with TRBJ2-1, with TRBD1 matching 9 bases. The germline V gene encodes CDR1 SGHRS and CDR2 YFSETQ. The CDR3 consists of 14 residues. V shed 5 bases, J shed 6 bases, and the junction held 6 bases outside the gene matches. CDR3 amino acids: CASSIAGQGNEQFF. CDR3 nucleotides: TGCGCCAGCAGTATCGCGGGACAGGGCAATGAGCAGTTCTTC.

This clone was seen just once. The V gene is TRBV6-6, the J gene TRBJ2-7; possibly TRBD1 or TRBD2 for D (5 bases each). V shed 5 bases and J shed 2 bases, with 16 bases lying between them. Germline loops: CDR1 MNHNY, CDR2 SVGAGI (reference sequence). CDR3 length: 15 amino acids. The CDR3 DNA follows: TGTGCCAGCAGTAAGACGAGGGACGGAACCTACGAGCAGTACTTC. It codes for CASSKTRDGTYEQYF.

The chain carries TRBV7-8 and TRBJ2-3; D might be TRBD1 (5 bases). Germline assignment: CDR1 SGHVS and CDR2 FQNEAQ. V was trimmed by 1 base and J by 0 bases, leaving 5 bases between them. CDR3 size: 14 residues. CDR3 in amino acids: CASSLDRSTDTQYF. The CDR3 region has the DNA TGTGCCAGCAGCTTAGACAGGAGCACAGATACGCAGTATTTT.

Concerning this clone: One end of the junction varies from germline; a read error may be responsible. The chain has TRBV6-5 and TRBJ1-1; no reliable D call. The V gene's germline CDR1 is MNHEY and CDR2 SVGAGI. The CDR3 contains 11 residues. This CDR3 reads CASSDLAEAFF. CDR3 nucleotide sequence: TGCGCCAGCAGTGACCTGGCTGAAGCTTTCTTT.

The CDR3 protein is CASSLVNYRGYTF. The CDR3 nucleotides read TGTGCCAGCAGCTTGGTCAACTACCGGGGCTACACCTTC. The chain employs TRBV5-6 and TRBJ1-2; D remains unclear. V was pared by 0 bases and J by 8 bases, with 11 bases between. The CDR3 sequence is 13 residues long. Looked up from germline, CDR1 is SGHDT and CDR2 is YYEEEE.

The genes are TRBV4-1 and TRBJ1-3; D gene uncertain. The CDR3 runs to 17 residues. Germline lookup yields CDR1 MGHRA and CDR2 YSYEKL. The V gene lost 2 bases and the J gene lost 4 bases, with 18 bases spanning the gap. This CDR3 is CASSQLPGPAAGNTIYF. The CDR3 nucleotides are TGCGCCAGCAGCCAACTTCCCGGACCGGCAGCGGGAAACACCATATATTTT.

The CDR3 nucleotides read TGTGCCAGTAGTGCCCTATCAATCAGGGAAGACTATGGCTACACCTTC. Protein sequence: CASSALSIREDYGYTF. J is TRBJ1-2 and V is TRBV19, with D possibly TRBD1 on 5 matching bases. Germline lookup yields CDR1 LNHDA and CDR2 SQIVND (reference sequence). Trimming took 5 bases from V and 3 from J, leaving 19 bases between them. The CDR3 loop spans 16 amino acids.

Written as DNA, the CDR3 is TGTGCCAGCAGCTTAGGTCTAGCGGGAGCAGATACGCAGTATTTT. Encoded protein: CASSLGLAGADTQYF. The chain couples TRBV7-2 to TRBJ2-3; 10 nucleotides align to TRBD2. Germline CDR1 reads SGHTA; CDR2 reads FQGNSA. The CDR3 has 15 amino acids. The V segment lost 1 base and the J segment 4 bases; nucleotides outside the gene matches: 2.

V and J are TRBV13 and TRBJ1-3; maybe TRBD1 (5 bases). Looked up from germline, CDR1 is PRHDT and CDR2 is FYEKMQ (reference sequence). The CDR3 covers 19 residues. Deletions cut 2 bases from V and 4 bases from J, with 24 bases between. CDR3 residues: CASSLSYAVGGVAGNTIYF. The CDR3 bases are TGTGCCAGCAGCTTAAGTTACGCGGTCGGGGGGGTAGCGGGAAACACCATATATTTT.